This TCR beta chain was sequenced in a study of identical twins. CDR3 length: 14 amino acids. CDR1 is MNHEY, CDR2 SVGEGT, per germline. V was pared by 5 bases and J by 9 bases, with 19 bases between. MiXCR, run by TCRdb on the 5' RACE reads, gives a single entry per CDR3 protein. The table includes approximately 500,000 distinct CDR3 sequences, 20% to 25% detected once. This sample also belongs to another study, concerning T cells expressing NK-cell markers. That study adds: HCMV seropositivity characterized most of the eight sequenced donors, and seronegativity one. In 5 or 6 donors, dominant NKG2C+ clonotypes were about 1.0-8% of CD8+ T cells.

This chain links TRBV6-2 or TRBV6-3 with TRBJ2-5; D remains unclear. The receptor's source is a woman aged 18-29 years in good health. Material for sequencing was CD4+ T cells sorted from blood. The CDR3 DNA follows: TGTGCCAGCAGTAAGGATCCTGCGGCCGGGTCCCAGTACTTC. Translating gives CASSKDPAAGSQYF.